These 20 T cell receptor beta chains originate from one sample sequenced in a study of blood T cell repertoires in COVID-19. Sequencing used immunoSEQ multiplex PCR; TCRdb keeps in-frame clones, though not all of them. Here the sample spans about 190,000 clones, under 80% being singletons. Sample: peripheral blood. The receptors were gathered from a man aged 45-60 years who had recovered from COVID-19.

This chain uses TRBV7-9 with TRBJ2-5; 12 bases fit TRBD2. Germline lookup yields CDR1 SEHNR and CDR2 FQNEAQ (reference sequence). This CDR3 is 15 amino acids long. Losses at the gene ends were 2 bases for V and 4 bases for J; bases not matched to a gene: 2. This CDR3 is CASSLLAGGPETQYF. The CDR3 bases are TGTGCCAGCAGCTTACTAGCGGGAGGGCCAGAGACCCAGTACTTC.

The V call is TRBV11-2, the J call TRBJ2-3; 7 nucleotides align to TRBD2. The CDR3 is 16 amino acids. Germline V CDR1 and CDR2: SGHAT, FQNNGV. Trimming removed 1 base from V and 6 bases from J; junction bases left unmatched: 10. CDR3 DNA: TGTGCCAGCAGCTTAGTGGGTACGGGGGGATCTGATACGCAGTATTTT. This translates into CASSLVGTGGSDTQYF.

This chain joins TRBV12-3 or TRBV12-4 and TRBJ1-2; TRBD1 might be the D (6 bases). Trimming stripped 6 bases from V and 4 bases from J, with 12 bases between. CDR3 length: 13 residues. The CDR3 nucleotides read TGTGCCAGCAGCCAACAGGGTCTCTATGGCTACACCTTC. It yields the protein CASSQQGLYGYTF.

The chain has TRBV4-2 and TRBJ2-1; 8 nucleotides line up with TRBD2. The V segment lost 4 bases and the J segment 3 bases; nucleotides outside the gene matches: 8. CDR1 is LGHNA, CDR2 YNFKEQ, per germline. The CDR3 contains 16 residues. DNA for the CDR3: TGTGCCAGCAGCCCCCGGACTAGCCTCTTCTACAATGAGCAGTTCTTC. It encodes CASSPRTSLFYNEQFF.

CDR3 in DNA: TGTGCCAGCAGCTTATTGACGGACAGCGCCTACAATGAGCAGTTCTTC. As protein: CASSLLTDSAYNEQFF. This chain connects TRBV7-2 to TRBJ2-1, with a weak D call TRBD1 (6 bases). Germline CDR1 SGHTA, CDR2 FQGNSA. With 2 bases removed from V and 2 bases from J, the gap between germline ends came to 13 bases. This CDR3 has 16 residues. Supplemented by reference TRBV7-2 and TRBJ2-1, the full variable domain reads GAGVSQSPSNKVTEKGKDVELRCDPISGHTALYWYRQSLGQGLEFLIYFQGNSAPDKSGLPSDRFSAERTGGSVSTLTIQRTQQEDSAVYLCASSLLTDSAYNEQFFGPGTRLTVL.

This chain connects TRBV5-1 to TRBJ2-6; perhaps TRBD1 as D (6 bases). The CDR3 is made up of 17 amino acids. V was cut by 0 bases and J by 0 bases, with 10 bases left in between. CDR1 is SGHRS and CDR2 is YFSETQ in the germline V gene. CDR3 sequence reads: CASSLAQGSSGANVLTF. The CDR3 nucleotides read TGCGCCAGCAGCTTGGCTCAGGGGAGCTCTGGGGCCAACGTCCTGACTTTC.

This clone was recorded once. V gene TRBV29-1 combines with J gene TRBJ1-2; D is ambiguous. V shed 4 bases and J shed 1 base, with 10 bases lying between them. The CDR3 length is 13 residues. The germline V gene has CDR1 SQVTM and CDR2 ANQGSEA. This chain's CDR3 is CSVVLGFNYGYTF. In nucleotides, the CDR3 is TGCAGCGTTGTTCTAGGATTTAACTATGGCTACACCTTC.

CDR3 nucleotides: TGTGCCAGCAGTTTAACGGGAGATTACAATGAGCAGTTCTTC. As protein: CASSLTGDYNEQFF. V and J are TRBV25-1 and TRBJ2-1; D is possibly TRBD2 (6 bases). V was pared by 5 bases and J by 4 bases, with 12 bases between. Per the germline V gene, CDR1 is MGHDK and CDR2 is SYGVNS. The CDR3 runs 14 residues.

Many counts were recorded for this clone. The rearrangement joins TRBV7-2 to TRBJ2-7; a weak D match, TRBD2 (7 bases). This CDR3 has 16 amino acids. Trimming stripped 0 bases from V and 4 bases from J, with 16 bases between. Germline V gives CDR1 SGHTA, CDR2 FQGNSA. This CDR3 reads CASSLARGASRYEQYF. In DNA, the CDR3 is TGTGCCAGCAGCTTAGCCCGGGGGGCGAGTCGGTACGAGCAGTACTTC.

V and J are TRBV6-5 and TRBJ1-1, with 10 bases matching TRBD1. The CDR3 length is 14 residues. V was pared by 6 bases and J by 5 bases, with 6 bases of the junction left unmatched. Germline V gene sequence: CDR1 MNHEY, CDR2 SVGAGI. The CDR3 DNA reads TGTGCCAGCAGGGGGACAGGGGTGATGACTGAAGCTTTCTTT. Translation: CASRGTGVMTEAFF.

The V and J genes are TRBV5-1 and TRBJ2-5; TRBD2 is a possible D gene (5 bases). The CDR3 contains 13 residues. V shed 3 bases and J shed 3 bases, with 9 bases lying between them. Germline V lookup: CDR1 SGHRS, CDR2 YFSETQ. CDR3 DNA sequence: TGCGCCAGCAGCTATACCGGGGAAGAGACCCAGTACTTC. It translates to CASSYTGEETQYF.

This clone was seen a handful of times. CDR3 DNA sequence: TGCGCCAGCAGTACAGGACGCAATCAGCCCCAGCATTTT. It is translated as CASSTGRNQPQHF. The V and J genes are TRBV10-2 and TRBJ1-5; tentatively, D is TRBD1 (5 bases). Germline loops: CDR1 WSHSY, CDR2 SAAADI. The CDR3 length is 13 residues. The V gene lost 5 bases and the J gene lost 2 bases, with 7 bases spanning the gap.

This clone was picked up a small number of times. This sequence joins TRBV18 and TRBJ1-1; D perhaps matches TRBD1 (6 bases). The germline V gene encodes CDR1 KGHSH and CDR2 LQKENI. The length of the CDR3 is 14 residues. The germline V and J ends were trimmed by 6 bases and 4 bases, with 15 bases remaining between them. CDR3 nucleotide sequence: TGTGCCAGCTCCCCAGCAGGGGTAAGCACTGAAGCTTTCTTT. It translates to CASSPAGVSTEAFF.

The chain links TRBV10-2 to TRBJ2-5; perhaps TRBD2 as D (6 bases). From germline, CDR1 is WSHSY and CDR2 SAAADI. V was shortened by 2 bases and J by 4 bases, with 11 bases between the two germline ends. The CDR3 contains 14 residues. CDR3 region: CASSEGGSGETQYF. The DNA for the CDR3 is TGCGCCAGCAGTGAGGGGGGGAGCGGAGAGACCCAGTACTTC.

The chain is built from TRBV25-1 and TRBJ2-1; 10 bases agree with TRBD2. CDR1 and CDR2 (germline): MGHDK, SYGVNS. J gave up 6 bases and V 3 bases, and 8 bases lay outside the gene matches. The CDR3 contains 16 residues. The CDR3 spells CASSDIAGGWSNEQFF. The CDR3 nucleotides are TGTGCCAGCAGTGATATAGCGGGAGGCTGGAGCAATGAGCAGTTCTTC.

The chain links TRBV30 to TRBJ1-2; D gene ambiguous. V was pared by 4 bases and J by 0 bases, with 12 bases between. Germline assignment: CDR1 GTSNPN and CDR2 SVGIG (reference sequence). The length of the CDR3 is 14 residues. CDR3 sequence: CAWTPRGSNYGYTF. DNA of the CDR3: TGTGCCTGGACGCCACGAGGTTCTAACTATGGCTACACCTTC.

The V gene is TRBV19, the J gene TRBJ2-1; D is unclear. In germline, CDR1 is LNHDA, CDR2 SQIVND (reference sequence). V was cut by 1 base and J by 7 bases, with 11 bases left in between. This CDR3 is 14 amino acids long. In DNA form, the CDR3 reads TGTGCCAGTAGTATAGCCATTAGCACAAATGAGCAGTTCTTC. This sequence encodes CASSIAISTNEQFF. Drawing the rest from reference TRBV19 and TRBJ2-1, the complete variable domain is DGGITQSPKYLFRKEGQNVTLSCEQNLNHDAMYWYRQDPGQGLRLIYYSQIVNDFQKGDIAEGYSVSREKKESFPLTVTSAQKNPTAFYLCASSIAISTNEQFFGPGTRLTVL.

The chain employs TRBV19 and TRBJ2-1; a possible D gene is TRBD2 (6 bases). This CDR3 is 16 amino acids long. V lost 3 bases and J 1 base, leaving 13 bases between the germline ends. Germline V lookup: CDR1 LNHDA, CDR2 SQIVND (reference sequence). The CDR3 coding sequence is TGTGCCAGTAGTATTGGAGGGAGGACGTCCTACAATGAGCAGTTCTTC. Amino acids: CASSIGGRTSYNEQFF.

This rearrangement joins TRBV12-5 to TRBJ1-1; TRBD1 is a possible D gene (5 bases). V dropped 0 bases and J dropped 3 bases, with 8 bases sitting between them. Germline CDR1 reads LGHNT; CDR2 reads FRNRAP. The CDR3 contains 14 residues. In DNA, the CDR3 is TGTGCTAGTGGTTTGGTGTTAGGGGACACTGAAGCTTTCTTT. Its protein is CASGLVLGDTEAFF.

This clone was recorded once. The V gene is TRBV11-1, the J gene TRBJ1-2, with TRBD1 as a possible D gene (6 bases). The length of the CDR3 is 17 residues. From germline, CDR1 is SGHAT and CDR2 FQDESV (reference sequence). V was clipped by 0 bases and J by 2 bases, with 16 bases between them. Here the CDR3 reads CASSLASSQGRNYGYTF. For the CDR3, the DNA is TGTGCCAGCAGCTTAGCCTCCTCACAGGGCAGGAACTATGGCTACACCTTC.